This TCR beta chain came from a study of response to subunit inactivated influenza vaccine. Study-level results: Authors suggested seasonal influenza vaccinations each recruit few new T cells.

With regard to this clonotype: Its cognate antigen is unknown.

Each CDR3 protein is one row after TCRdb ran MiXCR on the RT-PCR reads. Altogether hundreds of thousands of distinct CDR3 sequences are present, roughly 27% being singletons, with the ten largest covering 1.5% to 2%. The sequence was collected from a man aged 50-59 years who received an inactivated influenza vaccine. Sequenced material: CD4+ T cells sorted from PBMCs, taken about 5 days after vaccination.

This CDR3 reads CASPAQGSYSNQPQHF. The CDR3 DNA sequence: TGTGCCAGCCCTGCACAGGGTAGCTATAGCAATCAGCCCCAGCATTTT. V gene TRBV27 combines with J gene TRBJ1-5, with a weak D call TRBD1 (6 bases). Trimming left V 8 bases short and J 0 bases short, with 17 bases between. The V gene's germline CDR1 is MNHEY and CDR2 SMNVEV (reference sequence). The CDR3 extends over 16 amino acids.